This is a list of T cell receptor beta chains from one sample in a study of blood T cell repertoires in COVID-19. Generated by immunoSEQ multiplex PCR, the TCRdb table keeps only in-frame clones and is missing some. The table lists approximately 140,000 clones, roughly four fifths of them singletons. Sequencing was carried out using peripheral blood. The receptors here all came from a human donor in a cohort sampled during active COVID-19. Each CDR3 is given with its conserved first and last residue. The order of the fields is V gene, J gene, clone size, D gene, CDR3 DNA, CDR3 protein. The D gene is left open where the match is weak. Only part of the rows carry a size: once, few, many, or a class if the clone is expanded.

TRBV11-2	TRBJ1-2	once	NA	TGTGCCAGCAGCTTAGCCCGGGAGAGCTATGGCTACACCTTC	CASSLARESYGYTF
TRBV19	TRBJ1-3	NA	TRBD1	TGTGCCAGCGGACAGGGGGCTGGAAACACCATATATTTT	CASGQGAGNTIYF
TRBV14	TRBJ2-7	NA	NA	TGTGCCAGCAGCCAAGGCGGAACCTACGAGCAGTACTTC	CASSQGGTYEQYF
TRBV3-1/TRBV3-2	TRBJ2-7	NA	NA	TGTGCCAGCAGCCGGACTACCGAGCAGTACTTC	CASSRTTEQYF
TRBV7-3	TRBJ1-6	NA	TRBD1	TGTGCCAGCAGCTTAAGAGGACAGGTACATTCACCCCTCCACTTT	CASSLRGQVHSPLHF
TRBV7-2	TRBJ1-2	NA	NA	TGTGCCAGCAGCTTAGATCCAGCGAGGGGGTCGGAATACTATGGCTACACCTTC	CASSLDPARGSEYYGYTF
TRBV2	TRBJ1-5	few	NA	TGTGCCAGCAGTGCATGGGATCTGGGGGGACAGCCCCAGCATTTT	CASSAWDLGGQPQHF
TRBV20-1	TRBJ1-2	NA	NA	TGCAGTGCTAGTCAGGGCAGCGGCTACACCTTC	CSASQGSGYTF
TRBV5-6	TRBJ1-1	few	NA	TGTGCCAGCAGCTTCTGGAGCATGAACACTGAAGCTTTCTTT	CASSFWSMNTEAFF
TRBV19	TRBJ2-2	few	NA	TGTGCCAGTAGTATAGGCGGGACGGCGAACACCGGGGAGCTGTTTTTT	CASSIGGTANTGELFF
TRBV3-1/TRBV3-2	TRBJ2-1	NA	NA	TGTGCCAGCAGCCCAGTAATGGACTGTGGGCTACGGGGCAATGAGCAGTTCTTC	CASSPVMDCGLRGNEQFF
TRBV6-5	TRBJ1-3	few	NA	TGTGCCAGCAGTACCGGGACAGGAAACACCATATATTTT	CASSTGTGNTIYF
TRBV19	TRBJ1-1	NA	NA	TGTGCCAGTAGCTCCGGGACTAAGAACACTGAAGCTTTCTTT	CASSSGTKNTEAFF
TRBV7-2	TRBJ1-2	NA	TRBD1	TGTGCCAGCAGCTTAGGGGCTATTGGACAGGGGGCCTATGGCTACACCTTC	CASSLGAIGQGAYGYTF
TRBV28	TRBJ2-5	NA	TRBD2	TGTGCCAGCAGTTTCCTTAGCGGGGGGGCAGAGACCCAGTACTTC	CASSFLSGGAETQYF
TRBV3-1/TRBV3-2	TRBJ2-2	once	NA	TGTGCCAGCAGCCAAGCGGTGATGAACACCGGGGAGCTGTTTTTT	CASSQAVMNTGELFF
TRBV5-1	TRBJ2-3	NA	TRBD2	TGCGCCAGCAGCCGCTCGGGGAGGGGAAGCACAGATACGCAGTATTTT	CASSRSGRGSTDTQYF
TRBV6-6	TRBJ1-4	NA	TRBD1	TGTGCCAGCAGGGCCGGGACAGGGTATGGTGGGCTGTTTTTT	CASRAGTGYGGLFF
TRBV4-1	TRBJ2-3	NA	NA	TGCGCCAGCAGCCAAGATCCCCAAGGGGGATTCACAGATACGCAGTATTTT	CASSQDPQGGFTDTQYF
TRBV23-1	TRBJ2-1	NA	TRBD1	TGCGCCAGCAGACGGGACAGGGCCTACAATGAGCAGTTCTTC	CASRRDRAYNEQFF
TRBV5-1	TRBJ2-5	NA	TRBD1	TGCGCCAGCAGCTTGGAAACAGGGGGTGGTATCCAGTACTTC	CASSLETGGGIQYF
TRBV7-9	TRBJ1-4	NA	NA	TGTGCCAGCAGCTTAGCTGGGCTTGGGGAAAAACTGTTTTTT	CASSLAGLGEKLFF
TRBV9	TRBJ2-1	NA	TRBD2	TGTGCCAGCAGCGTAGAAGAGCGGGGGGCCTACAATGAGCAGTTCTTC	CASSVEERGAYNEQFF
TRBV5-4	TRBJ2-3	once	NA	TGTGCCAGCAGCCCAACCCGGTTCGCTAGTTATAGCACAGATACGCAGTATTTT	CASSPTRFASYSTDTQYF
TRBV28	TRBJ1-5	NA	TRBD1	TGTGCCAGCCTTGACAGGGGGAGAAATCAGCCCCAGCATTTT	CASLDRGRNQPQHF
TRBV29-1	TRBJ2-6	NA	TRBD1	TGCAGCGTTATACCGGGACAGGGGTTGTCCGGGGCCAACGTCCTGACTTTC	CSVIPGQGLSGANVLTF
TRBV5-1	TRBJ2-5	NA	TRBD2	TGCGCCAGCAGCCTGGGGGCTAGCGGGGGGACCTATGCGGAGACCCAGTACTTC	CASSLGASGGTYAETQYF
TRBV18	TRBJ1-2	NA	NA	TGTGCCAGCTCTCAACAGGGAAACTATGGCTACACCTTC	CASSQQGNYGYTF
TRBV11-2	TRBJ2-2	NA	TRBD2	TGTGCCAGCAGCTTAGGGGGGACTAGCAGCACCGGGGAGCTGTTTTTT	CASSLGGTSSTGELFF
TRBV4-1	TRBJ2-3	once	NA	TGCGCCAGCAGCCGAGAGGGGGGGCAACGCACAGATACGCAGTATTTT	CASSREGGQRTDTQYF
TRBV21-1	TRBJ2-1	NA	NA	TGTGCCAGCAAAGGGACTAGCGGGGGTACCTACAATGAGCAGTTCTTC	CASKGTSGGTYNEQFF
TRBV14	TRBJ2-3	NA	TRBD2	TGTGCCAGCAGCCTATCCGCGGGGGGGCGCGCAGATACGCAGTATTTT	CASSLSAGGRADTQYF
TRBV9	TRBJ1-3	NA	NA	TGTGCCAGCAGCGTAGCTGCCCGACAGACGGCGTTTGGGTTTTCTGGAAACACCATATATTTT	CASSVAARQTAFGFSGNTIYF
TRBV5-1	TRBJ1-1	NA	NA	TGCGCCAGCAGCTTGGACAGCCTTAACATGAACACTGAAGCTTTCTTT	CASSLDSLNMNTEAFF
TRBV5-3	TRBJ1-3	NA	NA	TGTGCCAGAAGCTTGGCCAGGCAGGGAAACTCTGGAAACACCATATATTTT	CARSLARQGNSGNTIYF
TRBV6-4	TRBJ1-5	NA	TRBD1	TGTGCCAGCAGTGTGGCGGACAGGGCTCAGGAGTCTAGCAATCAGCCCCAGCATTTT	CASSVADRAQESSNQPQHF
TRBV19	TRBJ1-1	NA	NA	TGTGCCAGTAGTATAGATTGGTTTTCAGTCCCGAACACTGAAGCTTTCTTT	CASSIDWFSVPNTEAFF
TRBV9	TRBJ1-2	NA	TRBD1	TGTGCCAGCAGCGAGGGCAGGGGGTATGGCTACACCTTC	CASSEGRGYGYTF
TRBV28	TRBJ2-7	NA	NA	TGTGCCAGCAGTTTAAGTCAGGCCTACTACGAGCAGTACTTC	CASSLSQAYYEQYF
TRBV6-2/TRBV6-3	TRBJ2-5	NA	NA	TGTGCCAGCAGCCGAGATCCAACGGAGACCCAGTACTTC	CASSRDPTETQYF
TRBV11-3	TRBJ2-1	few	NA	TGTGCCAGCAGCTCTAGGACACTGGGAGGCAATGAGCAGTTCTTC	CASSSRTLGGNEQFF
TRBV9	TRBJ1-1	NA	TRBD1	TGTGCCAGCAGCCTCGGGACAGGTGGGTTTAACACTGAAGCTTTCTTT	CASSLGTGGFNTEAFF
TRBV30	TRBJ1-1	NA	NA	TGTGCCTGGAGTCCCCCAGGGGTGAACACTGAAGCTTTCTTT	CAWSPPGVNTEAFF
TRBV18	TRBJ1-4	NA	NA	TGTGCCAGCTCACTCAATCCGATGCAGACAACTAATGAAAAACTGTTTTTT	CASSLNPMQTTNEKLFF
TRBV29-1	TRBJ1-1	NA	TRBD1	TGCAGCGTACAGGGGCCCGCCGCTATGAACACTGAAGCTTTCTTT	CSVQGPAAMNTEAFF
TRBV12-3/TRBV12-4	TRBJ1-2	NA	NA	TGTGCCAGCAGCCTCCTCGGGGGGGGTGGCTACACCTTC	CASSLLGGGGYTF
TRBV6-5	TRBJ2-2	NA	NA	TGTGCCAGCAGTTACTCTCTAGCTGGGAGGACCGGGGAGCTGTTTTTT	CASSYSLAGRTGELFF
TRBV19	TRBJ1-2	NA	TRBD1	TGTGCCAGTCGACGACAGGGCCCCCCTTATGGCTACACCTTC	CASRRQGPPYGYTF
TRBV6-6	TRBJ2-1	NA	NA	TGTGCCAGCAGTTATAATAGCGTGAATGAGCAGTTCTTC	CASSYNSVNEQFF
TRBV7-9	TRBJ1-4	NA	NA	TGTGCCAGCAGCCCAAAAGTAAGCGGGAAACTGTTTTTT	CASSPKVSGKLFF
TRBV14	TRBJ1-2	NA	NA	TGTGCCAGCAGCCAGGGCCCTGGGAGCGGCTACACCTTC	CASSQGPGSGYTF
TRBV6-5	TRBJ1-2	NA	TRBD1	TGTGCCAGCATAATACGGGCAGGGGGCTTAATTGGCTACACCTTC	CASIIRAGGLIGYTF